The TCR beta chain under discussion was sequenced for a study of cytomegalovirus exposure and HLA in healthy donors. PCR primers comprised 60 Vbeta and 13 Jbeta primers. This table comes from immunoSEQ multiplex PCR, and its TCRdb copy is limited to in-frame clones, with some not included. Of some 78,000 clones listed, nearly 80% are singletons. What was sequenced was PBMCs. This TCR came from a woman in her forties or fifties in good health and CMV-seropositive.

The chain's CDR3 is CASSQTRQGTYEQYF. DNA of the CDR3: TGTGCCAGCAGCCAGACTAGACAGGGAACCTACGAGCAGTACTTC. This rearrangement joins TRBV7-9 to TRBJ2-7, with D perhaps matching TRBD1 (7 bases). Germline V gene data show CDR1 as SEHNR and CDR2 as FQNEAQ (reference sequence). The CDR3 contains 15 residues. Trimming stripped 5 bases from V and 2 bases from J, with 16 bases between.